A single TCR beta chain is shown here with its context. Its antigen is not yet known. Base qualities are not recorded, but no much larger clone differs from it by a single base. From the germline V gene, CDR1 is MGHRA and CDR2 is YSYEKL. At the junction V is shortened by 2 bases and J by 5 bases, with 15 bases in between. The CDR3, from cysteine to phenylalanine, totals 15 residues. Just CDR3 DNA is preserved here, 45 bases in frame from base 1. This record comes from a study of CD8 T cells in Susac syndrome (dated by TCRdb to 2018 to 2020). Study-wide context: Whether CD8+ T cell activation and differentiation in Susac syndrome was antigen driven was tested using repertoire sequencing. The study compared CD8+ T cell repertoire clonality among about a dozen healthy donors, 14 Susac syndrome patients and some 16 multiple sclerosis patients. The full study reports these points: The study acknowledged that relatively few individuals were included in the TCR sequencing and HLA analysis.

Peripheral blood CD8+ and CD4+ T cells from healthy donors, Susac syndrome patients and multiple sclerosis patients were profiled by high-throughput TCR beta sequencing. The multiple sclerosis controls were treatment-naive patients whose relapsing-remitting disease, either stable or active, fulfilled the revised McDonald criteria. CD8+ TEMRA cells were enriched by FACS, while bulk CD8+ and CD4+ T cells were purified by magnetic negative isolation. Blood was collected in EDTA tubes and processed within 24 hours, with PBMCs isolated through density gradient centrifugation. PBMCs intended for TCR sequencing were cryopreserved in liquid nitrogen and thawed later in a water bath at 37 degrees C. The sorted or isolated CD4+, CD8+ and CD8+ TEMRA cells had a purity of 90% or higher. RNA was extracted using the RNeasy kit, and roughly 0.5 to 1 ug of the RNA was reverse transcribed with random hexamers. The immunoSEQ multiplex PCR assay, covering 54 Vbeta and 13 Jbeta segments, was used to amplify TCR beta CDR3 regions. To correct PCR amplification bias, a synthetic template baseline was used for both primer optimization and computational correction. The authors processed their data as follows. Only productive sequences were kept, with reads annotated to V, D and J genes according to IMGT and analyzed in immunoSEQ Analyzer. Clonality was calculated as one minus the Shannon entropy normalized by log2 of the number of productive unique sequences. For each patient and control, public and private clones were evaluated among the 100 most prevalent clones. Clones were defined as Susac-specific if absent from the healthy and MS cohorts, from 900 to 1,200 published viral clones and from other ImmuneACCESS disease sequences. The public sequencing data were trimmed at Q25 with fastp and processed into clonotypes with MiXCR by TCRdb, which kept only in-frame beta chains. A single entry per CDR3 protein holds the most common genes and DNA from its merged rows. None of the V and J calls come from the authors' own analysis; TCRdb made them. The sample table records about 290,000 distinct CDR3 sequences; roughly 85% of these occur just once. The leading ten clones occupy roughly 0.22% of the sample.

Recombination connected TRBV4-1 to TRBJ1-2; a weak D assignment points to TRBD1 (6 bases agree). This clonotype originated in a human donor with multiple sclerosis. The material sequenced was CD8+ T cells from PBMCs. The CDR3 loop reads CASSQRQVDEYGYTF. Here is the DNA: TGCGCCAGCAGCCAACGACAGGTGGACGAGTATGGCTACACCTTC.